The T cell receptor (beta chain) under discussion was sequenced for a study of OX40 agonist ivuxolimab in advanced cancers. As for the study in general: Every 2 weeks, patients received ivuxolimab intravenously, dosed at 0.01 to 10 mg/kg. Overall study findings and caveats: Relative to CD4+ cells, CD8+ T cells on average had more expanded clones. Nonresponders, in some cases, also had low normalized T-cell clonal expansion.

TCRdb's table, derived via immunoSEQ multiplex PCR, lists solely in-frame clones and lacks some. This sample has 65,000 to 85,000 clones, with about 87% found just once. Notes on this clone: As yet, its antigen is unknown.

Trimming took 5 bases from V and 3 from J; bases not matched to a gene: 12. Germline CDR1 SGHVS, CDR2 FQNEAQ. The CDR3 contains 17 residues. Sequenced here: CD4+ or CD8+ T cells sorted from blood, sampled in a trial of the OX40 agonist ivuxolimab. This clonotype was sampled from an adult with an advanced solid tumor such as melanoma, head and neck, liver or kidney cancer. This sequence joins TRBV7-8 and TRBJ2-2; TRBD1 matches at 7 bases. CDR3 nucleotide sequence: TGTGCCAGCAGCCTAGAGCTTGGCAGGGGGTACACCGGGGAGCTGTTTTTT. Its translation is CASSLELGRGYTGELFF.